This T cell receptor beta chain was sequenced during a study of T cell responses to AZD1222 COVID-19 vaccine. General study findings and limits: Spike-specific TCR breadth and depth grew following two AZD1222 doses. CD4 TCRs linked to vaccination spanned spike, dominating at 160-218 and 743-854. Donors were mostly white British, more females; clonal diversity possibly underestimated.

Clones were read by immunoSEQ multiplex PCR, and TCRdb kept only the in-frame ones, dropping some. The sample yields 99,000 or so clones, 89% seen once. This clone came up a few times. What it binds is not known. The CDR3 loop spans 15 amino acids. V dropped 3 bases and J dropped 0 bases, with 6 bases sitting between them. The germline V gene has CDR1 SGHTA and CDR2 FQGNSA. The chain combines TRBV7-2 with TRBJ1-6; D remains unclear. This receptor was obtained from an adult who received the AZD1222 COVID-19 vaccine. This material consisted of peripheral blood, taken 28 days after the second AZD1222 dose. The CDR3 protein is CASSFGSSYNSPLHF. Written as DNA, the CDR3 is TGTGCCAGCAGCTTCGGGAGCTCCTATAATTCACCCCTCCACTTT.